Included here is one T cell receptor beta chain sequence, with context. V was clipped by 4 bases and J by 4 bases, with 7 bases between them. Germline V gives CDR1 LNHDA, CDR2 SQIVND (reference sequence). This CDR3 spans 12 amino acids. The sample's treatment: randomized to nivolumab then ipilimumab (arm A) or the reverse (arm B). PBMC sorting kept live CD3+CD8+ cells without CD19 or CD56. This entry belongs to a study of sequential checkpoint blockade in melanoma. The wider study: Maintenance nivolumab came after either treatment sequence.

Assay used: immunoSEQ multiplex PCR; TCRdb lists only in-frame clones, some missing. The sample consists of 40,000 or so clones, roughly 86% of them appearing once. The TCR originated in a human donor with melanoma. Sequenced here: CD8+ T cells sorted from blood (inferred from file names), sampled from a patient given nivolumab and ipilimumab in sequence. The chain carries TRBV19 and TRBJ1-1; maybe TRBD1 (5 bases). The CDR3 is CASSTGSTEAFF. The CDR3 DNA reads TGTGCCAGTAGTACAGGGTCCACTGAAGCTTTCTTT.